This T cell receptor (beta chain) was documented in a study of early T cells in non-severe SARS-CoV-2 infection. Study-wide findings and caveats: Missing private and CD4 specificities, VDJdb matching favored anti-spike CD8 responses.

This CDR3 region has 15 residues. The ends lost 4 bases at V and 7 bases at J; junction bases unmatched: 11. CDR1 MDHEN and CDR2 SYDVKM come from the germline V gene. This clonotype showed up many times. Its antigen remains unidentified. Tagging with unique molecular identifiers was applied to individual cDNA molecules. Using its own MiXCR run on the 5' RACE reads, TCRdb lists one record per CDR3 protein. The sample lists over 50,000 distinct CDR3 sequences; 10% to 15% were seen once. The TCR originated in an adult who was a healthcare worker with PCR-confirmed SARS-CoV-2 infection or an uninfected control (not recorded which). The sequencing input was whole blood. This chain uses TRBV28 with TRBJ2-7, with 9 nucleotides matching TRBD1. Here the CDR3 reads CASSSWDREVQEQYF. The CDR3 DNA is TGTGCCAGCAGTTCCTGGGACAGGGAGGTACAGGAGCAGTACTTC.